Here is one T cell receptor (beta chain) with its context. Its antigen is not identified. Whereas donors were nominally healthy upon sampling, unrecorded immune exposures were probable. The data were taken from a study of cytomegalovirus exposure and HLA in healthy donors. Whole-study results and caveats: Presence/absence results assume similar sequencing depth per donor, which may not hold.

The PCR ran on 60 Vbeta and 13 Jbeta primers. In the study's own analysis: A later analysis tallied 65 million to 85 million unique TCR beta chains, some 12 million of them shared. Some clones are missing from TCRdb's copy, which holds only in-frame ones; the method was immunoSEQ multiplex PCR. V, J and clone size are taken as reported in that table, and D and trimming were inferred from the DNA itself. Counted here are about 140,000 clones, 65% to 90% occurring once; the ten biggest clones make up less than 1.5%. CDR3 length: 15 residues. CDR1 and CDR2 from the germline V gene are MNHNS and SASEGT. V shed 5 bases, J shed 5 bases, and the junction held 6 bases outside the gene matches.

J is TRBJ2-2 and V is TRBV6-1, with 9 bases identical to TRBD1. This receptor was taken from a female donor in good health and CMV-seronegative. Sequenced input: PBMCs. CDR3 DNA: TGTGCCAGCAGTAAAACAGGGGGCGGTACCGGGGAGCTGTTTTTT. It codes for CASSKTGGGTGELFF.